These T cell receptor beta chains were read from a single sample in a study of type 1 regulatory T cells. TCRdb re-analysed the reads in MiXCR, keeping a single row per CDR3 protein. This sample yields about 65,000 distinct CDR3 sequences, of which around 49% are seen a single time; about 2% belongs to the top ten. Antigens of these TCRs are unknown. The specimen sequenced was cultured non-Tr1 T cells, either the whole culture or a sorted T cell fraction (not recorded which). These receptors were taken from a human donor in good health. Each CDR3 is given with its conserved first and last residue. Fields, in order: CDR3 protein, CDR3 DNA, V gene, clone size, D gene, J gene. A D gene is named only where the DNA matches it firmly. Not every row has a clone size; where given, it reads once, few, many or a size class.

CDR3aa: CASSASLSGELFF
CDR3nt: TGTGCCAGCAGCGCTAGCCTTTCCGGGGAGCTGTTTTTT
v_gene: TRBV14
abundance: .
d_gene: .
j_gene: TRBJ2-2

CDR3aa: CASSPTGQIYNEQFF
CDR3nt: TGTGCCAGCAGCCCGACAGGACAAATCTACAATGAGCAGTTCTTC
v_gene: TRBV12-3/TRBV12-4
abundance: few
d_gene: .
j_gene: TRBJ2-1

CDR3aa: CASSSKTQGTEAFF
CDR3nt: TGCGCCAGCAGTTCGAAGACCCAGGGCACTGAAGCTTTCTTT
v_gene: TRBV5-1
abundance: .
d_gene: .
j_gene: TRBJ1-1

CDR3aa: CSAPQGHVPYGYTF
CDR3nt: TGCAGTGCCCCTCAGGGGCATGTTCCCTATGGCTACACCTTC
v_gene: TRBV20-1
abundance: .
d_gene: .
j_gene: TRBJ1-2

CDR3aa: CASSLVPGEYTEAFF
CDR3nt: TGTGCCAGCAGCTTAGTCCCAGGGGAGTACACTGAAGCTTTCTTT
v_gene: TRBV11-3
abundance: few
d_gene: .
j_gene: TRBJ1-1

CDR3aa: CSASPFQGGTEAFF
CDR3nt: TGCAGTGCTAGTCCTTTCCAGGGGGGGACTGAAGCTTTCTTT
v_gene: TRBV20-1
abundance: .
d_gene: TRBD1
j_gene: TRBJ1-1

CDR3aa: CASSAQGATTEAFF
CDR3nt: TGTGCCAGCAGCGCTCAGGGGGCGACCACTGAAGCTTTCTTT
v_gene: TRBV7-8
abundance: .
d_gene: TRBD1
j_gene: TRBJ1-1

CDR3aa: CASTRVAGDRETQYF
CDR3nt: TGTGCCAGCACCAGAGTAGCGGGGGACAGGGAGACCCAGTACTTC
v_gene: TRBV7-9
abundance: .
d_gene: .
j_gene: TRBJ2-5

CDR3aa: CASSSVGSASGARGDTQYF
CDR3nt: TGTGCCAGCTCATCGGTGGGATCGGCTAGCGGGGCCCGGGGGGATACGCAGTATTTT
v_gene: TRBV18
abundance: .
d_gene: TRBD2
j_gene: TRBJ2-3

CDR3aa: CATSRDLGAQETQYF
CDR3nt: TGTGCCACCAGCAGAGATTTGGGAGCCCAAGAGACCCAGTACTTC
v_gene: TRBV15
abundance: .
d_gene: .
j_gene: TRBJ2-5

CDR3aa: CASSKRQGPDTEAFF
CDR3nt: TGTGCCAGCAGTAAGAGACAGGGCCCCGACACTGAAGCTTTCTTT
v_gene: TRBV2
abundance: .
d_gene: TRBD1
j_gene: TRBJ1-1

CDR3aa: CATNKRESYNEQFF
CDR3nt: TGTGCCACCAATAAGAGAGAGTCCTACAATGAGCAGTTCTTC
v_gene: TRBV7-8
abundance: .
d_gene: .
j_gene: TRBJ2-1

CDR3aa: CASRASSGGAYTQYF
CDR3nt: TGTGCCAGCAGAGCCTCTAGCGGGGGGGCCTATACGCAGTATTTT
v_gene: TRBV5-4
abundance: .
d_gene: TRBD2
j_gene: TRBJ2-3

CDR3aa: CASSTSGGALEGVQLRQFF
CDR3nt: TGTGCCAGCAGCACAAGCGGGGGGGCGCTTGAGGGGGTACAATTGAGACAGTTCTTC
v_gene: TRBV25-1
abundance: .
d_gene: TRBD2
j_gene: TRBJ2-1

CDR3aa: CASGEAGGLTDTQYF
CDR3nt: TGTGCCAGCGGAGAAGCGGGGGGGCTCACAGATACGCAGTATTTT
v_gene: TRBV12-3/TRBV12-4
abundance: .
d_gene: TRBD2
j_gene: TRBJ2-3

CDR3aa: CSVRTGQETQYF
CDR3nt: TGCAGCGTAAGGACAGGTCAAGAGACCCAGTACTTC
v_gene: TRBV29-1
abundance: few
d_gene: TRBD1
j_gene: TRBJ2-5

CDR3aa: CASSLHYRDRNQPRHF
CDR3nt: TGTGCCAGCAGCTTACATTACAGGGATCGGAACCAGCCCCGGCATTTT
v_gene: TRBV6-5
abundance: .
d_gene: .
j_gene: TRBJ1-5

CDR3aa: CASSFMSGPTYEQYF
CDR3nt: TGTGCCAGCAGTTTTATGTCAGGCCCCACCTACGAGCAGTACTTC
v_gene: TRBV12-3/TRBV12-4
abundance: few
d_gene: .
j_gene: TRBJ2-7

CDR3aa: CASSSDRSSYNEQFF
CDR3nt: TGTGCCAGTAGCAGCGACAGGAGCTCCTACAATGAGCAGTTCTTC
v_gene: TRBV19
abundance: .
d_gene: .
j_gene: TRBJ2-1

CDR3aa: CASSLRAGEETQYF
CDR3nt: TGTGCCAGCAGCTTAAGGGCAGGGGAAGAGACCCAGTACTTC
v_gene: TRBV7-2
abundance: .
d_gene: .
j_gene: TRBJ2-5

CDR3aa: CASSYSGPMNTEAFF
CDR3nt: TGCGCCAGCAGCTACTCCGGGCCGATGAACACTGAAGCTTTCTTT
v_gene: TRBV5-1
abundance: .
d_gene: .
j_gene: TRBJ1-1

CDR3aa: CASWDDGVLSYNEQFF
CDR3nt: TGCGCCAGCTGGGATGACGGGGTTCTCTCCTACAATGAGCAGTTCTTC
v_gene: TRBV5-1
abundance: .
d_gene: .
j_gene: TRBJ2-1

CDR3aa: CASSPQLETQYF
CDR3nt: TGTGCCAGCAGCCCGCAGTTGGAGACCCAGTACTTC
v_gene: TRBV7-9
abundance: .
d_gene: .
j_gene: TRBJ2-5

CDR3aa: CASRLDQTYNEQFF
CDR3nt: TGTGCCAGCAGACTCGATCAGACCTACAATGAGCAGTTCTTC
v_gene: TRBV7-2
abundance: .
d_gene: .
j_gene: TRBJ2-1

CDR3aa: CASSRTSGGVEQFF
CDR3nt: TGCGCCAGCAGCAGAACTAGCGGGGGTGTCGAGCAGTTCTTC
v_gene: TRBV5-1
abundance: .
d_gene: TRBD2
j_gene: TRBJ2-1

CDR3aa: CSALSGDSPLHF
CDR3nt: TGCAGTGCTTTAAGTGGGGATTCACCCCTCCACTTT
v_gene: TRBV20-1
abundance: .
d_gene: .
j_gene: TRBJ1-6

CDR3aa: CASSPAPRGLTLAKNIQYF
CDR3nt: TGTGCCAGCAGCCCCGCCCCGCGGGGGTTGACATTAGCCAAAAACATTCAGTACTTC
v_gene: TRBV7-6
abundance: .
d_gene: TRBD2
j_gene: TRBJ2-4

CDR3aa: CASSLTGELGGYTF
CDR3nt: TGCGCCAGCAGCTTGACAGGGGAACTGGGAGGCTACACCTTC
v_gene: TRBV5-1
abundance: .
d_gene: TRBD1
j_gene: TRBJ1-2